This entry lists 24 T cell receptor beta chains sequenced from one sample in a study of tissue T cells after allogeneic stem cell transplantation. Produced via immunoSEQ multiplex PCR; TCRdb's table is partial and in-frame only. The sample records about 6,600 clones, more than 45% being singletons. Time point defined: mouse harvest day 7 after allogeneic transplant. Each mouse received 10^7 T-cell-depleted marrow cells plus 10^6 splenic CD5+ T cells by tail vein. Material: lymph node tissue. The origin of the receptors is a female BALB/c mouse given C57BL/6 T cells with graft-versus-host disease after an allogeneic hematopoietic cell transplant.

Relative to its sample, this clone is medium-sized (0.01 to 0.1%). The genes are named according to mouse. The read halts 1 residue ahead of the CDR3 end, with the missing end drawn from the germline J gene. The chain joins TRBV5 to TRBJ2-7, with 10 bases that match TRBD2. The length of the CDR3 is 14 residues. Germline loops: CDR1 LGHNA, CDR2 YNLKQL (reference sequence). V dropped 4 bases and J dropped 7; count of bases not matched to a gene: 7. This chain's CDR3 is CASSPDWGVWEQYF. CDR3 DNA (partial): TGTGCCAGCAGCCCCGACTGGGGGGTTTGGGAACAGTAC.

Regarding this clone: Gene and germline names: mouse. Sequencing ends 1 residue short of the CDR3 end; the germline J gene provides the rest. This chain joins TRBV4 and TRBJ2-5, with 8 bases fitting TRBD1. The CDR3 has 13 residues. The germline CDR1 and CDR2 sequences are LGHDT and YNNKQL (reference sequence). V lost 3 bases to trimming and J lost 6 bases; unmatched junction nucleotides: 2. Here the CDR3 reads CASSYDRGDTQYF. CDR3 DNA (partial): TGTGCCAGCAGCTATGACAGGGGTGACACCCAGTAC.

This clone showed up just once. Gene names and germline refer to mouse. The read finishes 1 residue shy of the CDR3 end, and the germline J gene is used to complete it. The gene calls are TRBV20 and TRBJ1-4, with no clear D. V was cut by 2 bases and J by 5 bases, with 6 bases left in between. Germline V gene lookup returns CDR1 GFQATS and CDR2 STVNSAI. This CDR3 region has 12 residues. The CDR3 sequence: CGARLGNERLFF. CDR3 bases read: TGTGGTGCTAGGCTAGGGAACGAAAGATTATTT.

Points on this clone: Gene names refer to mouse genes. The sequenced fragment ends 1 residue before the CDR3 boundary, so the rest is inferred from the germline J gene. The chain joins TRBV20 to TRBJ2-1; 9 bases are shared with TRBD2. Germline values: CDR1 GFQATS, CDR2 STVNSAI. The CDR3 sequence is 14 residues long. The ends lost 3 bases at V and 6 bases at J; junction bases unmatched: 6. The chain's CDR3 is CGASPLGGPAEQFF. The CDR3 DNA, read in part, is TGTGGTGCTAGCCCTTTGGGGGGGCCTGCTGAGCAGTTC.

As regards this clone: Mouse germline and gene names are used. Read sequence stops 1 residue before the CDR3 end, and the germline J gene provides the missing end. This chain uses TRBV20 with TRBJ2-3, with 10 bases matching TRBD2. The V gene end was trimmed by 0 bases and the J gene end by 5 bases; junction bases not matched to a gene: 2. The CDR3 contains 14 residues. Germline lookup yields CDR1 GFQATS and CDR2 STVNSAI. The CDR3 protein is CGARDWGGKETLYF. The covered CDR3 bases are TGTGGTGCTAGGGACTGGGGGGGCAAAGAAACGCTGTAT.

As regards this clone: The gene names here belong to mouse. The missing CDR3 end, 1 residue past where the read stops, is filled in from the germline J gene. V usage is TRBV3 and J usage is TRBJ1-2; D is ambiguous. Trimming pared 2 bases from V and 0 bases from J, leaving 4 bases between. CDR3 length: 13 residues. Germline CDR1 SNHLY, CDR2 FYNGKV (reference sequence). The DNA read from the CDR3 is TGTGCCAGCAGCTTACAAGCAAACTCCGACTACACC. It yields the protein CASSLQANSDYT. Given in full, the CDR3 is CASSLQANSDYTF.

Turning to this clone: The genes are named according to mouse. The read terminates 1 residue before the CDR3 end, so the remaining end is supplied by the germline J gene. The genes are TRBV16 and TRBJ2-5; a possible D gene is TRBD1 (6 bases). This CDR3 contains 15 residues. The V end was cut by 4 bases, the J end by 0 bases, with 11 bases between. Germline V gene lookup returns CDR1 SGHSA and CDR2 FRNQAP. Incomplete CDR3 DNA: TGTGCAAGCAGCTCGGGACAATATAACCAAGACACCCAGTAC. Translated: CASSSGQYNQDTQY. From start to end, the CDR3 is CASSSGQYNQDTQYF.

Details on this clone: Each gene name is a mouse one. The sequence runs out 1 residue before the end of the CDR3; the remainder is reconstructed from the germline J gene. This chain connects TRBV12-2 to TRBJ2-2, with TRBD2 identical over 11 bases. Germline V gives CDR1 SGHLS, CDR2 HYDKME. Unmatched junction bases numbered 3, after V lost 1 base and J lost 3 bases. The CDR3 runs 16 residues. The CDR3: CASSLLGGRDTGQLYF. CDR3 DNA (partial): TGTGCCAGCTCTCTACTGGGGGGGCGGGACACCGGGCAGCTCTAC.

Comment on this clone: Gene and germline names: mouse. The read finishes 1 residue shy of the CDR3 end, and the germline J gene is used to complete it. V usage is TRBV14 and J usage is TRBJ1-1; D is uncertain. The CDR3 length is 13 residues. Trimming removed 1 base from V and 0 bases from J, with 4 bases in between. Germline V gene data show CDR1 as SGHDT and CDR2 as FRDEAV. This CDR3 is CASSFRQNTEVFF. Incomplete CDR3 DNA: TGTGCCAGCAGTTTCCGGCAGAACACAGAAGTCTTC.

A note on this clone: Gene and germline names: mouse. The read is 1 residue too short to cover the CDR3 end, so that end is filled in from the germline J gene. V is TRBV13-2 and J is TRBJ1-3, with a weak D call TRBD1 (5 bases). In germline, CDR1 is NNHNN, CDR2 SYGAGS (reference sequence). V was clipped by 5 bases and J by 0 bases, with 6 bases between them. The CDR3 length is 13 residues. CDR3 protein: CASGDNSGNTLYF. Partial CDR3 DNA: TGTGCCAGCGGGGACAATTCTGGAAATACGCTCTAT.

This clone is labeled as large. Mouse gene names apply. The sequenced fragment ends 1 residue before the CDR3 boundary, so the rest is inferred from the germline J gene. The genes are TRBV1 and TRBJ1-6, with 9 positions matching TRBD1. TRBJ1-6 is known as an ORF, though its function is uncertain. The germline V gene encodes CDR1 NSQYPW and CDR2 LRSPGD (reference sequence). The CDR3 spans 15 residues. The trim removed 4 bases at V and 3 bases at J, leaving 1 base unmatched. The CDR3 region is CTCSGDRVYNSPLYF. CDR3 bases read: TGCACCTGCAGTGGGGACAGGGTCTATAATTCGCCCCTCTAC.

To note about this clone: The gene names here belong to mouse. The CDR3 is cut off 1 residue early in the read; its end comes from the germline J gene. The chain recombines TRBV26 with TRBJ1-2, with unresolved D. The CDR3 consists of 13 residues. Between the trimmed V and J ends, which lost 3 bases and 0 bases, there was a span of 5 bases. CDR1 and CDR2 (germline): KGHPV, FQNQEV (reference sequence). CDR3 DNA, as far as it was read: TGTGCCAGCAGTCTTCCAGCAAACTCCGACTACACC. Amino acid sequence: CASSLPANSDYT. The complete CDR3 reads CASSLPANSDYTF.

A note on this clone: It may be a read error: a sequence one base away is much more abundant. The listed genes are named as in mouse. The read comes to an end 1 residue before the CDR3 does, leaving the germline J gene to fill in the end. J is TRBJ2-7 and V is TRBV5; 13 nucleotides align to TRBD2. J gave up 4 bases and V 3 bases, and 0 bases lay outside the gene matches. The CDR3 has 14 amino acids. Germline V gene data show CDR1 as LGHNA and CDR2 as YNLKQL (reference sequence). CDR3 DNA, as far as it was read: TGTGCCAGCAGCCAGGGACTGGGGGGGTATGAACAGTAC. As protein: CASSQGLGGYEQY. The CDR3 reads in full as CASSQGLGGYEQYF.

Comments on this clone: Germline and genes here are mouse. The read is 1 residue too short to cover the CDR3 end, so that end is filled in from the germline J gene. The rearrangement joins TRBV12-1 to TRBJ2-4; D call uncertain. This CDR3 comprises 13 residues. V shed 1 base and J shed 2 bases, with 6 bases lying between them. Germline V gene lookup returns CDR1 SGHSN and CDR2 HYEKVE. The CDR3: CASSLGIQNTLYF. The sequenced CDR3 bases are TGTGCCAGCTCTCTGGGGATTCAAAACACCTTGTAC.

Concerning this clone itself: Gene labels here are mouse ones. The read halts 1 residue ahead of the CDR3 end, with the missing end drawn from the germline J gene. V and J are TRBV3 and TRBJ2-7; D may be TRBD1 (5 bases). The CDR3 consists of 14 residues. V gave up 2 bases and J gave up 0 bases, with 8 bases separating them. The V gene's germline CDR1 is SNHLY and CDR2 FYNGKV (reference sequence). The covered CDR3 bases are TGTGCCAGCAGCTTAAGGACAACCTCCTATGAACAGTAC. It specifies CASSLRTTSYEQY. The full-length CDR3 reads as CASSLRTTSYEQYF.

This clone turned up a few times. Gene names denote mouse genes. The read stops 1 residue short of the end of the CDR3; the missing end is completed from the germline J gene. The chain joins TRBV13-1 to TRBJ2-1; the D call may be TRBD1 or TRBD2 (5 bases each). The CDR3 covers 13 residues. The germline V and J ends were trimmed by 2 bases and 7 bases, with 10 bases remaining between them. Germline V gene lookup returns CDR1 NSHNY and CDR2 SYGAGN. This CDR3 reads CASSERGRAEQFF. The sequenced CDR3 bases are TGTGCCAGCAGTGAGCGGGGGAGAGCTGAGCAGTTC.

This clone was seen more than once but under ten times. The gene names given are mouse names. CDR3: CASSFRGSGNTLYF. The CDR3 bases that were read are TGTGCCAGCAGCTTCAGGGGTTCTGGAAATACGCTCTAT. The J gene is TRBJ1-3, the V gene TRBV3; perhaps TRBD1 as D (6 bases). The read gets to within 1 residue of the CDR3 end, and the germline J gene fills in the rest. The length of the CDR3 is 14 residues. Trimming stripped 3 bases from V and 0 bases from J, with 6 bases between. Germline loops: CDR1 SNHLY, CDR2 FYNGKV (reference sequence).

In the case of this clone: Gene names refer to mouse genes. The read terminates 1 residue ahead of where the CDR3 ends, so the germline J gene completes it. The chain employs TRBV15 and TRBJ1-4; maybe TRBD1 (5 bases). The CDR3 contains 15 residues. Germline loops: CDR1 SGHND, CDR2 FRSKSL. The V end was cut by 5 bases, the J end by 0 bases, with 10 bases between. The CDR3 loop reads CASSPGQISNERLFF. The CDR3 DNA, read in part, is TGTGCCAGCAGTCCCGGACAAATTTCCAACGAAAGATTATTT.

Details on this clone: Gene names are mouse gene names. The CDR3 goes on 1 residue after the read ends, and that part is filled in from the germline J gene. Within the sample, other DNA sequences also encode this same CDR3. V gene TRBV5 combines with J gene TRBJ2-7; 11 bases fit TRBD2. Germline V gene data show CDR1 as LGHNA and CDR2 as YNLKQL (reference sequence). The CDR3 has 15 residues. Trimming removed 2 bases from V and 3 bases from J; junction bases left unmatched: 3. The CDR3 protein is CASSQTGTGGYEQYF. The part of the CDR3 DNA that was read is TGTGCCAGCAGCCAAACCGGGACTGGGGGCTATGAACAGTAC.

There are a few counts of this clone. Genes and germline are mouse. The CDR3 here is CASSLGGQGNERLFF. Incomplete CDR3 DNA: TGTGCCAGCAGTTTAGGGGGACAGGGGAACGAAAGATTATTT. This rearrangement joins TRBV15 to TRBJ1-4; TRBD1 agrees at 10 bases. The CDR3 end falls 1 residue outside the read, so it is completed with the germline J gene. The CDR3 has 15 residues. Germline-derived CDR1 and CDR2 are SGHND and FRSKSL. The V segment lost 1 base and the J segment 5 bases; nucleotides outside the gene matches: 1.

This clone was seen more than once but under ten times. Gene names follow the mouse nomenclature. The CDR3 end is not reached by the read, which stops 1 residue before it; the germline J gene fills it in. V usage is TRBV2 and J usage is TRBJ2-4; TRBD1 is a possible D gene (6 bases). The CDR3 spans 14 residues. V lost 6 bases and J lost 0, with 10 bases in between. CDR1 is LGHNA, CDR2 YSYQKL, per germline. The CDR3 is CASSLGQSQNTLYF. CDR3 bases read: TGTGCCAGCAGTCTAGGACAGAGTCAAAACACCTTGTAC.

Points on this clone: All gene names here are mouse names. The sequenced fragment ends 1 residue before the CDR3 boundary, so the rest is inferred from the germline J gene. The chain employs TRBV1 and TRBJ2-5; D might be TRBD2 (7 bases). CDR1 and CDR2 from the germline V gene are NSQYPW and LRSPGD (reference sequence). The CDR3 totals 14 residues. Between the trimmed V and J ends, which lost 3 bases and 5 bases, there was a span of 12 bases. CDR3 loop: CTCSAWGARDTQYF. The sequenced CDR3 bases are TGCACCTGCAGTGCTTGGGGGGCGAGAGACACCCAGTAC. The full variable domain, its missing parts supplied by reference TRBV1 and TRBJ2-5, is VTLLEQNPRWRLVPRGQAVNLRCILKNSQYPWMSWYQQDLQKQLQWLFTLRSPGDKEVKSLPGADYLATRVTDTELRLQVANMSQGRTLYCTCSAWGARDTQYFGPGTRLLVL.

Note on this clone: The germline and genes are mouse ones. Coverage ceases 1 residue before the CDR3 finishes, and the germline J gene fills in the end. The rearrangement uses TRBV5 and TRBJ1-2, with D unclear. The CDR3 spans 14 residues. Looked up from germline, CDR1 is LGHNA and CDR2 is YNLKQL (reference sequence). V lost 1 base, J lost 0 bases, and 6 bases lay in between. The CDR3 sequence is CASSQGQANSDYTF. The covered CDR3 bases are TGTGCCAGCAGCCAAGGACAAGCAAACTCCGACTACACC.

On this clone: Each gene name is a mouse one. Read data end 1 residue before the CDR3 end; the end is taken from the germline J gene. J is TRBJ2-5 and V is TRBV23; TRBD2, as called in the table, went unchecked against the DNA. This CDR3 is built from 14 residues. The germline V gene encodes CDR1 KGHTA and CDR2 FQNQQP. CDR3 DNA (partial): TGCTCCAGCAGTCCGGGACTGGGGCAAGACACCCAGTAC. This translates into CSSSPGLGQDTQY. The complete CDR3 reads CSSSPGLGQDTQYF.